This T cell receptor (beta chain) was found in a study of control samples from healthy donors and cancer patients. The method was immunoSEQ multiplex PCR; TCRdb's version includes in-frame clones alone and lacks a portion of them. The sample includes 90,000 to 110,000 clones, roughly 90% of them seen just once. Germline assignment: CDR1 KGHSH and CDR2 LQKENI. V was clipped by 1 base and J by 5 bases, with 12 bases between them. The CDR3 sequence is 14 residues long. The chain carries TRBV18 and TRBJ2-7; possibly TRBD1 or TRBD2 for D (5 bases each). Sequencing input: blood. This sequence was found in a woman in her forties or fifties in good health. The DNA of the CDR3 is TGTGCCAGCTCACCACGGGACCCTTTTGACGAGCAGTACTTC. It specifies CASSPRDPFDEQYF.